These 26 T cell receptor beta chains share one sample of origin, sequenced in a study of long-term antiretroviral therapy in people with HIV. Run at survey level, the immunoSEQ assay was version v3.0. Clones were read by immunoSEQ multiplex PCR, and TCRdb kept only the in-frame ones, dropping some. The sample records just under 40,000 clones, about 88% being singletons. The specimen comprised unsorted PBMCs, sampled just before starting antiretroviral therapy. These receptors all come from a young woman with HIV.

The chain employs TRBV28 and TRBJ1-5; no clear D gene. The V end lost 2 bases, the J end lost 3 bases, and 11 bases lay between the germline ends. Germline V gene sequence: CDR1 MDHEN, CDR2 SYDVKM. The CDR3 sequence is 15 residues long. The CDR3 region has the DNA TGTGCCAGCAGTTTAGCGGCGGCTATCAATCAGCCCCAGCATTTT. It encodes CASSLAAAINQPQHF.

This chain uses TRBV5-5 with TRBJ2-5; D gene ambiguous. V dropped 2 bases and J dropped 1 base, with 12 bases sitting between them. This CDR3 spans 15 amino acids. Germline V CDR1 and CDR2: SGHKS, YYEKEE (reference sequence). The CDR3 DNA reads TGTGCCAGCAGCTTTGAGTTCCTGGCCCAAGAGACCCAGTACTTC. Its protein product is CASSFEFLAQETQYF.

The chain uses TRBV28 and TRBJ2-5, with TRBD1 matching 7 bases. The CDR3 runs 14 residues. Germline lookup yields CDR1 MDHEN and CDR2 SYDVKM. Unmatched junction bases numbered 9, after V lost 6 bases and J lost 5 bases. CDR3 DNA: TGTGCCAGCAGCGAAACAGGGGTGGCGGAGACCCAGTACTTC. Its protein is CASSETGVAETQYF.

V gene TRBV28 combines with J gene TRBJ2-1; 7 nucleotides match TRBD2. V lost 1 base, J lost 5 bases, and 5 bases stayed unmatched. The CDR3 has 15 amino acids. Germline loops: CDR1 MDHEN, CDR2 SYDVKM. The CDR3 loop is CASSLLGGGDNEQFF. The CDR3 DNA follows: TGTGCCAGCAGTTTATTGGGGGGGGGAGACAATGAGCAGTTCTTC.

This clone has a single count. CDR3 DNA sequence: TGTGCCAGCAGCCAGGAATTCGACACTGAAGCTTTCTTT. This gives the protein CASSQEFDTEAFF. This chain connects TRBV6-5 to TRBJ1-1; D is unresolved. V was pared by 6 bases and J by 3 bases, with 11 bases between. Germline loops: CDR1 MNHEY, CDR2 SVGAGI. The CDR3 loop spans 13 amino acids.

CDR3 protein: CASSSYSQGRENTEAFF. In DNA, the CDR3 is TGCGCCAGCAGCTCCTACTCCCAGGGAAGGGAGAACACTGAAGCTTTCTTT. The chain links TRBV5-1 to TRBJ1-1, with a possible D match to TRBD1 (5 bases). V lost 3 bases to trimming and J lost 1 base, with 19 bases between them. The CDR3 has 17 amino acids. The V gene's germline CDR1 is SGHRS and CDR2 YFSETQ.

CDR3 region: CASTSVGYEQYF. The CDR3 coding sequence is TGTGCCAGCACCTCAGTAGGGTACGAGCAGTACTTC. The chain is built from TRBV6-6 and TRBJ2-7, with D hard to call. V was trimmed by 7 bases and J by 4 bases, leaving 11 bases between them. CDR3 length: 12 residues. Per germline, CDR1 MNHNY and CDR2 SVGAGI (reference sequence).

There are a few counts of this clone. The chain has TRBV19 and TRBJ1-5; D is uncertain. With 4 bases removed from V and 1 base from J, the gap between germline ends came to 14 bases. The CDR3 has 16 amino acids. Germline V gene data show CDR1 as LNHDA and CDR2 as SQIVND (reference sequence). CDR3: CASSTLRSMSNQPQHF. For the CDR3, the DNA is TGTGCCAGTAGTACTCTTCGGAGTATGAGCAATCAGCCCCAGCATTTT.

The chain carries TRBV7-8 and TRBJ1-2; TRBD1 matches 12 bases. Per germline, CDR1 SGHVS and CDR2 FQNEAQ. V shed 0 bases, J shed 3 bases, and the junction held 8 bases outside the gene matches. CDR3 length equals 18 residues. This CDR3 is CASSLAWDRGPNDYGYTF. The CDR3 DNA reads TGTGCCAGCAGCTTAGCTTGGGACAGGGGGCCGAACGACTATGGCTACACCTTC. Full variable domain (missing parts from reference TRBV7-8 and TRBJ1-2): GAGVSQSPRYKVAKRGQDVALRCDPISGHVSLFWYQQALGQGPEFLTYFQNEAQLDKSGLPSDRFFAERPEGSVSTLKIQRTQQEDSAVYLCASSLAWDRGPNDYGYTFGSGTRLTVV.

The V and J genes are TRBV11-3 and TRBJ2-7; no clear D gene. There are 13 residues in the CDR3. CDR1 and CDR2 from the germline V gene are SGHNT and YENEEA. The germline V and J ends were trimmed by 0 bases and 5 bases, with 8 bases remaining between them. For the CDR3, the DNA is TGTGCCAGCAGCTTAGAAGAAAGCCACGAGCAGTACTTC. Translated: CASSLEESHEQYF. The entire variable domain, with the rest obtained from reference TRBV11-3 and TRBJ2-7, is as follows: EAGVVQSPRYKIIEKKQPVAFWCNPISGHNTLYWYLQNLGQGPELLIRYENEEAVDDSQLPKDRFSAERLKGVDSTLKIQPAELGDSAVYLCASSLEESHEQYFGPGTRLTVT.

About this clone: Other DNA sequences of this sample code for an identical CDR3. In nucleotides, the CDR3 is TGTGCCACCAGCCGTCCGGGGCCGAACACTGAAGCTTTCTTT. Its protein product is CATSRPGPNTEAFF. The rearrangement links TRBV15 to TRBJ1-1; a possible D gene is TRBD1 (5 bases). Germline CDR1 and CDR2: LNHNV and YYDKDF (reference sequence). Trimming left V 5 bases short and J 1 base short, with 11 bases between. The CDR3 loop spans 14 amino acids.

This clone was counted only a few times. The rearrangement links TRBV7-9 to TRBJ1-1, with no clear D. This CDR3 is built from 12 residues. CDR1 and CDR2 (germline): SEHNR, FQNEAQ (reference sequence). With 1 base removed from V and 3 bases from J, the gap between germline ends came to 3 bases. The CDR3 is CASSLDYTEAFF. Written as DNA, the CDR3 is TGTGCCAGCAGCTTAGACTACACTGAAGCTTTCTTT. The complete variable domain, with remaining parts taken from reference TRBV7-9 and TRBJ1-1, reads DTGVSQNPRHKITKRGQNVTFRCDPISEHNRLYWYRQTLGQGPEFLTYFQNEAQLEKSRLLSDRFSAERPKGSFSTLEIQRTEQGDSAMYLCASSLDYTEAFFGQGTRLTVV.

The rearrangement joins TRBV5-1 to TRBJ2-1; 9 bases are shared with TRBD2. The CDR3 length is 15 residues. Germline V gene sequence: CDR1 SGHRS, CDR2 YFSETQ. J lost 8 bases, V lost 0 bases, and 6 bases had no gene match. The CDR3 sequence: CASSLAMREGDEQFF. In nucleotides, the CDR3 is TGCGCCAGCAGCTTGGCCATGCGGGAGGGAGATGAGCAGTTCTTC. Together with reference TRBV5-1 and TRBJ2-1, the CDR3 gives the full variable domain: KAGVTQTPRYLIKTRGQQVTLSCSPISGHRSVSWYQQTPGQGLQFLFEYFSETQRNKGNFPGRFSGRQFSNSRSEMNVSTLELGDSALYLCASSLAMREGDEQFFGPGTRLTVL.

The CDR3 nucleotides read TGTGCCAGCAGCGTAGGAGGAGTATACAATGAGCAGTTCTTC. It translates to CASSVGGVYNEQFF. The V call is TRBV9, the J call TRBJ2-1, with unresolved D. Trimming shortened V by 0 bases and J by 4 bases, and 8 bases separated the two germline ends. The CDR3 sequence is 14 residues long. Germline assignment: CDR1 SGDLS and CDR2 YYNGEE.

The chain uses TRBV5-1 and TRBJ2-7; D is perhaps TRBD2 (6 bases). Germline CDR1 is SGHRS and CDR2 is YFSETQ. Deletions cut 4 bases from V and 6 bases from J, with 23 bases between. The CDR3 covers 16 residues. CDR3 amino acids: CASSAGPWGGSTEQYF. The CDR3 DNA sequence: TGCGCCAGCAGCGCGGGCCCCTGGGGAGGCTCGACCGAGCAGTACTTC.

The rearrangement uses TRBV29-1 and TRBJ2-7, with TRBD1 as a possible D gene (5 bases). The CDR3 is 11 amino acids. Trimming took 7 bases from V and 7 from J, leaving 14 bases between them. Germline lookup yields CDR1 SQVTM and CDR2 ANQGSEA. DNA for the CDR3: TGCAGCGCTCGATTGGGGCGAGAGCAGTACTTC. Encoded protein: CSARLGREQYF.

J is TRBJ1-2 and V is TRBV11-1, with D unresolved. Germline assignment: CDR1 SGHAT and CDR2 FQDESV (reference sequence). V gave up 4 bases and J gave up 7 bases, with 13 bases separating them. The CDR3 spans 13 residues. The CDR3 protein is CASSYLVGGGYTF. In DNA, the CDR3 is TGTGCCAGCAGCTATCTAGTCGGCGGTGGCTACACCTTC.

The chain employs TRBV18 and TRBJ2-3; D may be TRBD2 (5 bases). Germline assignment: CDR1 KGHSH and CDR2 LQKENI. Trimming removed 3 bases from V and 4 bases from J, with 8 bases in between. The CDR3 has 13 amino acids. The DNA of the CDR3 is TGTGCCAGCTCACCCCGGGAATCAGATACGCAGTATTTT. This codes for CASSPRESDTQYF. The full variable domain, with the rest looked up from reference TRBV18 and TRBJ2-3, is NAGVMQNPRHLVRRRGQEARLRCSPMKGHSHVYWYRQLPEEGLKFMVYLQKENIIDESGMPKERFSAEFPKEGPSILRIQQVVRGDSAAYFCASSPRESDTQYFGPGTRLTVL.

The chain recombines TRBV5-1 with TRBJ1-2, with a weak D call TRBD1 (6 bases). Trimming left V 1 base short and J 4 bases short, with 20 bases between. CDR3 length: 17 amino acids. Per germline, CDR1 SGHRS and CDR2 YFSETQ. CDR3 residues: CASSLLRASGAFYGYTF. The DNA of the CDR3 is TGCGCCAGCAGCTTGCTCCGGGCGTCGGGGGCTTTCTATGGCTACACCTTC.

This clone was detected once. The chain recombines TRBV19 with TRBJ2-2; TRBD2 agrees at 11 bases. Trimming at V came to 2 bases and at J to 3 bases, leaving 8 bases not matched to a gene. The CDR3 covers 18 residues. Germline V gene data show CDR1 as LNHDA and CDR2 as SQIVND (reference sequence). CDR3: CASSIMVRGLADTGELFF. The CDR3 nucleotides are TGTGCCAGTAGTATAATGGTTCGGGGACTAGCGGACACCGGGGAGCTGTTTTTT.

The chain carries TRBV9 and TRBJ2-5, with TRBD2 matching 13 bases. Looked up from germline, CDR1 is SGDLS and CDR2 is YYNGEE. The CDR3 length is 17 residues. V shed 4 bases and J 5 bases; nucleotides not matched to a gene: 11. The CDR3 DNA follows: TGTGCCAGCAGCACCCGGACTAGCGGGAGTCCCGGGGAGACCCAGTACTTC. Translation gives CASSTRTSGSPGETQYF.

This clone was picked up one time. The genes are TRBV28 and TRBJ2-5; TRBD2 matches at 12 bases. Trimming cost V 5 bases and J 4 bases; bases outside gene matches: 5. The CDR3 sequence is 15 residues long. CDR1 is MDHEN and CDR2 is SYDVKM in the germline V gene. The CDR3 DNA follows: TGTGCCAGCAGTCAGACTAGCGGGAGATTAGAGACCCAGTACTTC. Its translation is CASSQTSGRLETQYF.

The rearrangement links TRBV5-4 to TRBJ2-5, with D perhaps being TRBD1 or TRBD2 (5 bases each). CDR1 is SGHNT, CDR2 YYREEE, per germline (reference sequence). This CDR3 is 15 amino acids long. V shed 0 bases and J shed 4 bases, with 13 bases lying between them. The CDR3 DNA is TGTGCCAGCAGCTTGGACGGACCTGGGGGAGAGACCCAGTACTTC. Its protein is CASSLDGPGGETQYF.

The chain links TRBV7-2 to TRBJ2-7; 7 positions agree with TRBD1. V shed 4 bases, J shed 3 bases, and the junction held 6 bases outside the gene matches. CDR1 is SGHTA, CDR2 FQGNSA, per germline. This CDR3 spans 14 amino acids. CDR3 bases: TGTGCCAGCAGCTCCGGGACAGAATTCTACGAGCAGTACTTC. It specifies CASSSGTEFYEQYF.

V is TRBV19 and J is TRBJ1-1, with D unclear. Between the trimmed V and J ends, which lost 6 bases and 6 bases, there was a span of 20 bases. Germline loops: CDR1 LNHDA, CDR2 SQIVND (reference sequence). The CDR3 length is 15 residues. The CDR3 reads CASSARPRVAAEAFF. The CDR3 DNA follows: TGTGCCAGTAGCGCTAGGCCGAGGGTCGCGGCTGAAGCTTTCTTT.

This chain joins TRBV5-1 and TRBJ1-5; tentatively, D is TRBD1 (5 bases). This CDR3 spans 17 amino acids. Trimming took off 0 bases at V and 3 bases at J, with 16 bases between the two ends. The germline gives CDR1 SGHRS, CDR2 YFSETQ. CDR3 residues: CASSLGGLNFINQPQHF. The DNA for the CDR3 is TGCGCCAGCAGCTTGGGGGGACTTAATTTCATCAATCAGCCCCAGCATTTT.